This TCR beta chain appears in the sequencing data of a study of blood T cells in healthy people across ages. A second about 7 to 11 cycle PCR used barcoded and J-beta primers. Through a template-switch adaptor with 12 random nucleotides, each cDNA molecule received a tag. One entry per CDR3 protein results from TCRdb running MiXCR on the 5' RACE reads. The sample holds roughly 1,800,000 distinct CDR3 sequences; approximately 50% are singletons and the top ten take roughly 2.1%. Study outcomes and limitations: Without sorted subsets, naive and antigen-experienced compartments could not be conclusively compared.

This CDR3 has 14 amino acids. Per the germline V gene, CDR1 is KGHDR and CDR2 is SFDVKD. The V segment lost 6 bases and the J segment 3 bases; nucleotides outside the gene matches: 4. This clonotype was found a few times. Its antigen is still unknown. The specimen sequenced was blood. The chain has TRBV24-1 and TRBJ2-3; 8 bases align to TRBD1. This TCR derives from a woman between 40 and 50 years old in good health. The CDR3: CATSRGTGTDTQYF. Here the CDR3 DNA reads TGTGCCACCAGTAGGGGGACAGGAACAGATACGCAGTATTTT.